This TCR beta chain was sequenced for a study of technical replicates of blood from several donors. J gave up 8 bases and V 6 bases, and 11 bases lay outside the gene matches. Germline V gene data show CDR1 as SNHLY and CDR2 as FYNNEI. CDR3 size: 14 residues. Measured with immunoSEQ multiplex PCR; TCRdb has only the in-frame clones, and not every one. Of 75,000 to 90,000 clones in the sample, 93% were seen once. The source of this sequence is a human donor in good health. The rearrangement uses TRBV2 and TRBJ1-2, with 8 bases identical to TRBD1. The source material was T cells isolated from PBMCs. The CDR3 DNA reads TGTGCCAGCAGGGGTCTTCAGGGGGCTCAGGGCTACACCTTC. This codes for CASRGLQGAQGYTF. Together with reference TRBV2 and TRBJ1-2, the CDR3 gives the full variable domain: EPEVTQTPSHQVTQMGQEVILRCVPISNHLYFYWYRQILGQKVEFLVSFYNNEISEKSEIFDDQFSVERPDGSNFTLKIRSTKLEDSAMYFCASRGLQGAQGYTFGSGTRLTVV.